This T cell receptor beta chain was sequenced for a study of response to subunit inactivated influenza vaccine. Using its own MiXCR run on the RT-PCR reads, TCRdb lists one record per CDR3 protein. The sample records about 540,000 distinct CDR3 sequences, 20% to 25% being singletons. There are a few counts of this clonotype. This same sample was also taken into another study, of T cells expressing NK-cell markers. This second report adds: Template switching by 5'RACE with UMIs generated the TCR beta cDNA. All TCR beta repertoires analysed originated from sorted CD3+CD56+NKG2C+, CD3+CD56+NKG2C- and CD3+CD56-NKG2C+ T cells. Out of eight donors sequenced, seven tested HCMV-seropositive and the remaining one seronegative. NKG2C+ dominant clonotypes from 5 to 7 donors made up about 1.0-8% of CD8+ T cells. The CD3+CD56-NKG2C+ fraction of several donors was likewise dominated by these clonotypes.

This clonotype was obtained from a man aged 50 or older who received an inactivated influenza vaccine. The sample consisted of CD4+ T cells sorted from PBMCs, taken approximately 12 days after vaccination.

This CDR3 is CASRGTTTDTQYF. The CDR3 nucleotides are TGCGCCAGCAGAGGAACGACCACAGATACGCAGTATTTT. The chain joins TRBV5-1 to TRBJ2-3; the D is unclear. V shed 5 bases and J shed 2 bases, with 9 bases lying between them. From germline, CDR1 is SGHRS and CDR2 YFSETQ. This CDR3 has 13 amino acids. Variable domain in full (rest from reference TRBV5-1 and TRBJ2-3): KAGVTQTPRYLIKTRGQQVTLSCSPISGHRSVSWYQQTPGQGLQFLFEYFSETQRNKGNFPGRFSGRQFSNSRSEMNVSTLELGDSALYLCASRGTTTDTQYFGPGTRLTVL.